This T cell receptor beta chain was recovered during a study of control samples from healthy donors and cancer patients. Produced via immunoSEQ multiplex PCR; TCRdb's table is partial and in-frame only. The sample lists 150,000 to 200,000 clones, more than 85% seen once, with 0.65% to 0.85% in the top ten. There are 14 residues in the CDR3. Trimming removed 6 bases from V and 5 bases from J; junction bases left unmatched: 8. CDR1 and CDR2 (germline): SEHNR, FQNEAQ (reference sequence). The sequence was collected from a woman aged 25 to 39 in good health. The sample taken for sequencing was blood. This chain connects TRBV7-9 to TRBJ1-1; 8 nucleotides match TRBD1. CDR3 protein: CASRPRTGRTEAFF. The CDR3, as DNA: TGTGCCAGCAGACCTCGGACAGGGAGGACTGAAGCTTTCTTT.